Detailed here is one T cell receptor beta chain. The antigen remains unidentified. This CDR3 comprises 15 residues. Trimming removed 4 bases from V and 5 bases from J, with 17 bases in between. Germline assignment: CDR1 MGHRA and CDR2 YSYEKL. Amplification used 60 V beta primers and 13 J beta primers. The assay was immunoSEQ multiplex PCR, and TCRdb's table has in-frame clones only and misses some. The sample contains around 96,000 clones, about four fifths of which appear only once. The record originates from a study of glioma-infiltrating T cells after dendritic cell vaccination. As for the study in general: Samples are from glioblastoma patients in Phase I and II dendritic cell vaccine trials. Between 2003 and 2012, patients got autologous tumor lysate-pulsed dendritic cell vaccines. Findings of the study overall: Complete blood and tumor specimen sets were limited to few patients.

V and J are TRBV4-1 and TRBJ1-2; unclear D gene. The sequencing here drew on blood, taken before dendritic cell vaccination. This sequence originates from a human donor with glioblastoma. In DNA, the CDR3 is TGCGCCAGCAGCCCTAGCTCGGGGTTGAGATATGGCTACACCTTC. Its translation is CASSPSSGLRYGYTF.